A selection of T cell receptor beta chains follows, all from one sample in a study of blood T cell repertoires in COVID-19. The table came from immunoSEQ multiplex PCR; TCRdb's copy has only in-frame clones and leaves some out. Of 150,000 to 200,000 clones listed, around 77% are singletons. The sequencing sample was made of peripheral blood. The receptors shown here come from a man aged 60 to 75 with active or convalescent COVID-19. Both conserved end residues are part of each CDR3. D genes are given only for firm matches. Rows may omit the clone size; those that give it use once, few, many or a size class.

j_gene: TRBJ2-7
v_gene: TRBV5-1
d_gene: TRBD2
abundance: NA
CDR3nt: TGCGCCAGCAGCTTGGATCTAGCGGGAGGTTCCTCCTCCTACGAGCAGTACTTC
CDR3aa: CASSLDLAGGSSSYEQYF

j_gene: TRBJ2-6
v_gene: TRBV19
d_gene: NA
abundance: NA
CDR3nt: TGTGCCAGTAGTACCTACAGCACTGGGGCCAACGTCCTGACTTTC
CDR3aa: CASSTYSTGANVLTF

j_gene: TRBJ1-2
v_gene: TRBV6-2/TRBV6-3
d_gene: NA
abundance: NA
CDR3nt: TGTGCCAGCAGTTACCGGCCAACAGAAAACTATGGCTACACCTTC
CDR3aa: CASSYRPTENYGYTF

j_gene: TRBJ2-1
v_gene: TRBV7-2
d_gene: NA
abundance: NA
CDR3nt: TGTGCCAGCAGCGCGAGCAGGGATTTCGATGAGCAGTTCTTC
CDR3aa: CASSASRDFDEQFF

j_gene: TRBJ2-1
v_gene: TRBV27
d_gene: TRBD2
abundance: NA
CDR3nt: TGTGCCAGCAGTCCTACTTCGGGGGTCCTAGCGGGAGGCTACTCCTACAATGAGCAGTTCTTC
CDR3aa: CASSPTSGVLAGGYSYNEQFF

j_gene: TRBJ2-3
v_gene: TRBV6-6
d_gene: TRBD2
abundance: NA
CDR3nt: TGTGCCAGCAGTTCGTTAAGCGGGAGGGCCTCAGATACGCAGTATTTT
CDR3aa: CASSSLSGRASDTQYF

j_gene: TRBJ1-4
v_gene: TRBV18
d_gene: NA
abundance: once
CDR3nt: TGTGCCAGCTCACCATCAGCAGGTACCCTTGAAAAACTGTTTTTT
CDR3aa: CASSPSAGTLEKLFF

j_gene: TRBJ2-3
v_gene: TRBV7-9
d_gene: TRBD2
abundance: NA
CDR3nt: TGTGCCATCAGGACTAGCGGCACAGATACGCAGTATTTT
CDR3aa: CAIRTSGTDTQYF

j_gene: TRBJ1-4
v_gene: TRBV25-1
d_gene: NA
abundance: NA
CDR3nt: TGTGCCAGCAGTAATACAGCCCTCATCGAAAAACTGTTTTTT
CDR3aa: CASSNTALIEKLFF

j_gene: TRBJ2-7
v_gene: TRBV28
d_gene: NA
abundance: NA
CDR3nt: TGTGCCAGCAGTTTAGGTCCCCGGGGCGGGGCTTACGAGCAGTACTTC
CDR3aa: CASSLGPRGGAYEQYF

j_gene: TRBJ2-5
v_gene: TRBV7-8
d_gene: NA
abundance: NA
CDR3nt: TGTGCCAGCAGCCCCCGCCGGGACTTCCAAGAGACCCAGTACTTC
CDR3aa: CASSPRRDFQETQYF

j_gene: TRBJ2-7
v_gene: TRBV24-1
d_gene: TRBD2
abundance: NA
CDR3nt: TGTGCCACCAGTGAGACTAGCGGGAGCCTCGAGCAGTACTTC
CDR3aa: CATSETSGSLEQYF

j_gene: TRBJ2-2
v_gene: TRBV11-3
d_gene: TRBD1
abundance: NA
CDR3nt: TGTGCCAGCAGCTTTACAGGGGATTCGGGCGGGGAGCTGTTTTTT
CDR3aa: CASSFTGDSGGELFF

j_gene: TRBJ2-7
v_gene: TRBV18
d_gene: TRBD1
abundance: NA
CDR3nt: TGTGCCAGCTCTACAGGGGTCCACTCCTACGAGCAGTACTTC
CDR3aa: CASSTGVHSYEQYF

j_gene: TRBJ2-1
v_gene: TRBV5-1
d_gene: NA
abundance: many
CDR3nt: TGCGCCAGCAGCTTGTCAGGGGATGACAATGAGCAGTTCTTC
CDR3aa: CASSLSGDDNEQFF

j_gene: TRBJ1-1
v_gene: TRBV30
d_gene: TRBD1
abundance: NA
CDR3nt: TGTGCCTGGAGTGCCAAGACAGGGGGCCGGTACACTGAAGCTTTCTTT
CDR3aa: CAWSAKTGGRYTEAFF

j_gene: TRBJ2-7
v_gene: TRBV6-5
d_gene: NA
abundance: NA
CDR3nt: TGTGCCAGCAGTTACGCACCCGGGACTTCCTACGAGCAGTACTTC
CDR3aa: CASSYAPGTSYEQYF

j_gene: TRBJ2-7
v_gene: TRBV12-3/TRBV12-4
d_gene: NA
abundance: NA
CDR3nt: TGTGCCAGCAGTTTAGCGCTAAGGCCTCGGGTCTTC
CDR3aa: CASSLALRPRVF

j_gene: TRBJ2-5
v_gene: TRBV5-1
d_gene: TRBD1
abundance: NA
CDR3nt: TGCGCCAGCAGCAAGGAAGTGGGACAGGCCCCGAGGGAGACCCAGTACTTC
CDR3aa: CASSKEVGQAPRETQYF

j_gene: TRBJ2-7
v_gene: TRBV28
d_gene: TRBD2
abundance: NA
CDR3nt: TGTGCCAGCAGTTTATCCCACCCATCCAGGACTAGCGGGAGTCGTAGAAGCTCCTACGAGCAGTACTTC
CDR3aa: CASSLSHPSRTSGSRRSSYEQYF

j_gene: TRBJ2-7
v_gene: TRBV28
d_gene: TRBD2
abundance: few
CDR3nt: TGTGCCACCGGGGGGGGAGTCTACGAGCAGTACTTC
CDR3aa: CATGGGVYEQYF

j_gene: TRBJ1-6
v_gene: TRBV5-5
d_gene: TRBD1
abundance: NA
CDR3nt: TGTGCCAGCAGCCTCCCCGACAGGGGCAATTCACCCCTCCACTTT
CDR3aa: CASSLPDRGNSPLHF

j_gene: TRBJ2-3
v_gene: TRBV5-1
d_gene: TRBD1
abundance: NA
CDR3nt: TGCGCCAGCAGCTTGGGGGACAGGGGGTACACAGATACGCAGTATTTT
CDR3aa: CASSLGDRGYTDTQYF

j_gene: TRBJ1-6
v_gene: TRBV3-1/TRBV3-2
d_gene: NA
abundance: few
CDR3nt: TGTGCCAGCAGCCAAGCTTCTCTCCCAGGGAATTCACCCCTCCACTTT
CDR3aa: CASSQASLPGNSPLHF

j_gene: TRBJ2-1
v_gene: TRBV4-1
d_gene: TRBD2
abundance: NA
CDR3nt: TGCGCCAGCAGCCAAGAGAGGATAGCGGGATCGTGGACCAATGAGCAGTTCTTC
CDR3aa: CASSQERIAGSWTNEQFF

j_gene: TRBJ2-5
v_gene: TRBV7-8
d_gene: TRBD2
abundance: NA
CDR3nt: TGTGCCAGCAGCCGCCTTAGCGGGAGGGGTGAGACCCAGTACTTC
CDR3aa: CASSRLSGRGETQYF

j_gene: TRBJ2-7
v_gene: TRBV5-1
d_gene: NA
abundance: few
CDR3nt: TGCGCCAGCAGCTTTGGCAGATCGTCCTACGAGCAGTACTTC
CDR3aa: CASSFGRSSYEQYF

j_gene: TRBJ1-5
v_gene: TRBV7-9
d_gene: NA
abundance: NA
CDR3nt: TGTGCCAGCAGCTTAAACGAGCCTATTAGCAATCAGCCCCAGCATTTT
CDR3aa: CASSLNEPISNQPQHF